Here is one T cell receptor (beta chain) with its context. Which antigen it targets is not known. Per-base quality was not reported, and no clone a single base away is much larger than it. Donors formed part of the validation cohort, which comprised 120 or so subjects and was distinct from the first cohort of roughly 600 subjects. Library preparation employed the immunoSEQ multiplex PCR assay. The published analysis was carried out like this. To diagnose cytomegalovirus status from the catalog of TCR beta chain sequences, a statistical classification framework was built. In TCRdb, the immuneACCESS table is reduced to in-frame sequences with V and J assigned. These tables do not hold every clone; where another copy was compared, an unresolved V gene accounts for under half, and the others remain unexplained. The D gene and trimming were derived from the DNA, and the V and J assignments and clone size from that table. In all, the sample holds around 150,000 clones, and roughly nine tenths of those were seen once. 5% to 7% of the sample is held by the ten biggest clonotypes.

This sample was taken from a study of cytomegalovirus exposure and HLA in healthy donors (dated by TCRdb to the late 2010s). Turning to the overall study: The 550 to 750 repertoires of the first cohort and the roughly 120 validation repertoires were produced on the same platform, according to a later analysis. The study aimed to test whether cataloging public T cell receptors could reveal signatures of past pathogen exposure. In addition to the first cohort of around 670 subjects, a separate validation cohort of approximately 130 different subjects was used. To predict cytomegalovirus infection status, the study brought together high-throughput TCR immunosequencing, statistical association of individual TCRs with disease status, and machine learning.

Inclusive of the bounding cysteine and phenylalanine, the CDR3 is 12 residues long. The entry retains the CDR3 DNA only, 36 bases that are in frame from base 1. The junction carries 4 bases between V and J, which are trimmed by 0 bases and 1 base respectively. The germline V gene (reference sequence) yields GTSNPN for CDR1 and SVGIG for CDR2. General findings and caveats noted by the study authors: Cytomegalovirus status was reported to be diagnosed by the classifier with high specificity and sensitivity in both the original and validation cohorts. In vitro tests confirmed that three of the cytomegalovirus-associated TCR beta chains recognize cytomegalovirus antigens. A later analysis lacked HLA typing for the validation cohort, so it scored co-occurrence in that cohort across all 110 or so repertoires. While some public TCRs were present in many individuals, most TCR sequences turned up only very rarely across donors. A total of 150 to 200 TCR beta chains were listed by the study as associated with cytomegalovirus. A later analysis found that TCRs clustered in the first cohort also tended to co-occur in the roughly 120 validation repertoires, with approximately 93% of cluster scores above 0. The authors suggested that the approach could potentially be extended to other disease states and immunological phenotypes.

In this chain, TRBV30 is recombined with TRBJ2-7; the D gene identity is not certain. The sample consisted of PBMCs. The TCR sequence derives from a woman in her twenties or thirties in good health and CMV-seronegative. For the CDR3, the sequence is CAWSVGSYEQYF. In nucleotides, the sequence is TGTGCCTGGAGTGTTGGGTCCTACGAGCAGTACTTC.